Listed below are T cell receptor beta chains from one sample, sequenced in a study of shared clonotypes between healthy human individuals. Only in-frame clones appear in the TCRdb table, and some are missing; sequencing was by immunoSEQ multiplex PCR. Here the sample spans 1,400,000 or so clones, about 98.5% being singletons. Sequencing used naive CD4+ T cells sorted from blood. These receptors all stem from a man aged 30 to 39 in good health. Each CDR3 is given without its conserved first and last residue.

V gene | CDR3 protein
TRBV6-5 | ASRASGTNEQF
TRBV6-5 | ASSPRLAGQETQY
TRBV6-6 | ASSYGTGMNEQF
TRBV9 | ASSVVTSMNTEAF
TRBV6-4 | ASSETGTPIYNEQF
TRBV7-8 | ASSFTGQGNQPQH
TRBV28 | ASGGGLAGLGSYNEQF
TRBV18 | ASSPLRQDEQY
TRBV5-5 | ASSLSPPDSSYEQY
TRBV29-1 | SAGGLAGSDTQY
TRBV28 | ASSPNRDRAPGRGTGELF
TRBV7-2 | ASSFTGRIEQF
TRBV7-2 | ASSQDSHYGYT
TRBV7-8 | ASSLSRGYEQY
TRBV11-2 | ASSLVRAPDTQY
TRBV11-3 | ASSQIPGHDNEQF
TRBV9 | ASSPLAGVATGELF
TRBV5-4 | ASSLRSSSDTQY
TRBV4-3 | ASSQSVYTGELF
TRBV7-9 | ASSLAGTGSEKLF
TRBV29-1 | SVADWSGVRDTQY
TRBV7-2 | ASSRPDRGVGYT
TRBV5-5 | ASSRPGVPEAF
TRBV15 | ATSFIADRGIQGYTQY
TRBV11-2 | ASSLDQGQAIYEQY
TRBV9 | ASSVDASGIYEQY
TRBV7-9 | ASSLSAQGNQPQH
TRBV9 | ASSVVVLPTSEAF
TRBV5-1 | ASSSSGTASGGQNTGELF
TRBV28 | ASTTGGPQETQY
TRBV5-4 | ASSDAASSYEQY
TRBV5-5 | ASSLLGQYNEQF
TRBV7-2 | ASSLVGQGAEQY
TRBV27 | ASSSRTDYYEQY
TRBV27 | ASKRWSTDTQY
TRBV2 | ASRSPGVSGANVLT
TRBV18 | ASSHDRGVLSGNTIY
TRBV5-4 | ASSIRTGPNTDTQY
TRBV13 | ASLGRTKGTDTQY
TRBV19 | ASSSTGAHEQF
TRBV5-1 | ASSWGLGQGGTDTQY
TRBV5-1 | ASSLVSVRETQY
TRBV28 | ASSFRPGISNQPQH
TRBV18 | ASSPPEGIYT
TRBV10-1 | ASSRGTEAF
TRBV5-1 | ASSDPSGSIDTQY
TRBV7-2 | ASPVRGDVAGTQY
TRBV5-4 | ASSLDRREGYT
TRBV18 | ASSPNQGAGQTQY